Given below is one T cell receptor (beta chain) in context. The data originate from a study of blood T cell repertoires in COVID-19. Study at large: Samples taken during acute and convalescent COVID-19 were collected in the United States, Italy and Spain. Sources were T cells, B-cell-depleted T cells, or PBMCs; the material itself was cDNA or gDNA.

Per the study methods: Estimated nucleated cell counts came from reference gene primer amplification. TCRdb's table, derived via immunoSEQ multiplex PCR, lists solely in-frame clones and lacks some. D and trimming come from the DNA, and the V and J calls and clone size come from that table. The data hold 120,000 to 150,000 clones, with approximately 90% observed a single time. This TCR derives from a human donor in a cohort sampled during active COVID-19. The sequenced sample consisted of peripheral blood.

This CDR3 reads CASSAGTSGYNEQFF. The CDR3 DNA follows: TGTGCCAGCAGCGCCGGGACTAGCGGGTACAATGAGCAGTTCTTC. The rearrangement joins TRBV7-3 to TRBJ2-1, with 12 nucleotides matching TRBD2. In germline, CDR1 is SGHTA, CDR2 FQGTGA. This CDR3 is 15 amino acids long. V gave up 5 bases and J gave up 4 bases; unmatched junction bases: 3.